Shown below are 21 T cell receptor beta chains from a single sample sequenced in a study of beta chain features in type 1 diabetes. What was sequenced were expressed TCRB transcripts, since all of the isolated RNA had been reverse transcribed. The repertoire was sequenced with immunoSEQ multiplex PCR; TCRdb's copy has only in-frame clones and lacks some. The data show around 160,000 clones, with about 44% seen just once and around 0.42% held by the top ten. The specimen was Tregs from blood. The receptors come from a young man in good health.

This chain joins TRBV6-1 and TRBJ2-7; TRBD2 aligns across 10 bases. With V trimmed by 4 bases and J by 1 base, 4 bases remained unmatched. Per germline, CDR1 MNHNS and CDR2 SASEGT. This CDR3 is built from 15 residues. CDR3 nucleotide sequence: TGTGCCAGCAGTGGAGGGACTAGCGTGTCCTACGAGCAGTACTTC. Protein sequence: CASSGGTSVSYEQYF.

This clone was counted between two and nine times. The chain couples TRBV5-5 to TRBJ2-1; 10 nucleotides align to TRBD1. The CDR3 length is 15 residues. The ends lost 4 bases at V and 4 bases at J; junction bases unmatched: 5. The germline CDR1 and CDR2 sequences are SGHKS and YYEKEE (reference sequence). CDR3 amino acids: CASSPGTGVYNEQFF. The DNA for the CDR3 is TGTGCCAGCAGCCCCGGGACAGGGGTTTACAATGAGCAGTTCTTC. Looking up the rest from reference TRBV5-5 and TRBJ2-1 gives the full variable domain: DAGVTQSPTHLIKTRGQQVTLRCSPISGHKSVSWYQQVLGQGPQFIFQYYEKEERGRGNFPDRFSARQFPNYSSELNVNALLLGDSALYLCASSPGTGVYNEQFFGPGTRLTVL.

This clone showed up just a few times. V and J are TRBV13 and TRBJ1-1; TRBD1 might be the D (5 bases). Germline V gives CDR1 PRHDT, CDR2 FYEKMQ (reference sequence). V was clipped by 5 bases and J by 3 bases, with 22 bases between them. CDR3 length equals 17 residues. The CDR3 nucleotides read TGTGCCAGCAGCCCCAGGCGGGGGATTGGCGGTCACACTGAAGCTTTCTTT. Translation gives CASSPRRGIGGHTEAFF. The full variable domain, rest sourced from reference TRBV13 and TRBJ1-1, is AAGVIQSPRHLIKEKRETATLKCYPIPRHDTVYWYQQGPGQDPQFLISFYEKMQSDKGSIPDRFSAQQFSDYHSELNMSSLELGDSALYFCASSPRRGIGGHTEAFFGQGTRLTVV.

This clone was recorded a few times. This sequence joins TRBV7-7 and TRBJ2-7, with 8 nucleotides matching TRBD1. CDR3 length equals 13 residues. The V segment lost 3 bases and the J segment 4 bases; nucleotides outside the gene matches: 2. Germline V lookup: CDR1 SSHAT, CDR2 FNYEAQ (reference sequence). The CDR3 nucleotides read TGTGCCAGCAGCTTCGGGACAGGTTACGAGCAGTACTTC. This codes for CASSFGTGYEQYF.

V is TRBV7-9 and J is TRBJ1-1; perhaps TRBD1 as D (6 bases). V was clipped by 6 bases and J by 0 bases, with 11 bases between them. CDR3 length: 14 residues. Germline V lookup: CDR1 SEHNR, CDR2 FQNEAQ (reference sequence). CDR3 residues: CASRYGTLNTEAFF. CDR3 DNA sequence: TGTGCCAGCAGATACGGGACACTGAACACTGAAGCTTTCTTT.

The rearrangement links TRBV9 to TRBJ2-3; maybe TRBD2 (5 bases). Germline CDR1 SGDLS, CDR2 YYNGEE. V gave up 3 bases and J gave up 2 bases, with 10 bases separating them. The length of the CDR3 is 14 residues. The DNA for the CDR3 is TGTGCCAGCAGCGCCCTCGGGGTCACAGATACGCAGTATTTT. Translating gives CASSALGVTDTQYF.

The CDR3 nucleotides read TGTGCCAGCAGTCAGGAGGGAGCGAACTATGGCTACACCTTC. Its translation is CASSQEGANYGYTF. This rearrangement joins TRBV4-2 to TRBJ1-2; D is ambiguous. Per the germline V gene, CDR1 is LGHNA and CDR2 is YNFKEQ. Trimming shortened V by 6 bases and J by 2 bases, and 13 bases separated the two germline ends. This CDR3 spans 14 amino acids.

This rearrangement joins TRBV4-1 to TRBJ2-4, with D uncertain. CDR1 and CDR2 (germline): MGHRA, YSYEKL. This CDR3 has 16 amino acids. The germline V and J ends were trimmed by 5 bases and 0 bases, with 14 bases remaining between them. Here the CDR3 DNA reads TGCGCCAGCAGCGGAGTAGGCTATCTAGCCAAAAACATTCAGTACTTC. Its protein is CASSGVGYLAKNIQYF.

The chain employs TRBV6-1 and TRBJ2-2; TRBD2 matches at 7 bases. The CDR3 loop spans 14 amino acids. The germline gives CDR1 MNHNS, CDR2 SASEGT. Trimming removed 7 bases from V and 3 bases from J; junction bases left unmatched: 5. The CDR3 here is CASKPGGYTGELFF. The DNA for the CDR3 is TGTGCCAGCAAGCCGGGGGGTTACACCGGGGAGCTGTTTTTT.

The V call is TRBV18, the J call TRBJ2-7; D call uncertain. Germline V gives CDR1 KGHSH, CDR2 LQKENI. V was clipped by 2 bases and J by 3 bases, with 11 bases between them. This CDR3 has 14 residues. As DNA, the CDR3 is TGTGCCAGCTCACCAACCGGGTCTCGCTACGAGCAGTACTTC. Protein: CASSPTGSRYEQYF.

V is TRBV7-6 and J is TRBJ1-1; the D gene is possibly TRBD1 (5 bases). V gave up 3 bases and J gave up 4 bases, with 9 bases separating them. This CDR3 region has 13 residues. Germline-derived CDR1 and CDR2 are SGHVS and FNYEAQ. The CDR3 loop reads CASSLGEGTEAFF. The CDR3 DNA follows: TGTGCCAGCAGCTTGGGGGAGGGCACTGAAGCTTTCTTT.

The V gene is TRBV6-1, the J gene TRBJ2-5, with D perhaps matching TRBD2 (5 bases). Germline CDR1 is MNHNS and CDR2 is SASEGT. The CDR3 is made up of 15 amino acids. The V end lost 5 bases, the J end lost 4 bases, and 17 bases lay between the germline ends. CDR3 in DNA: TGTGCCAGCAGTCAAGGCCGGGGAAAGGGAGAGACCCAGTACTTC. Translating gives CASSQGRGKGETQYF.

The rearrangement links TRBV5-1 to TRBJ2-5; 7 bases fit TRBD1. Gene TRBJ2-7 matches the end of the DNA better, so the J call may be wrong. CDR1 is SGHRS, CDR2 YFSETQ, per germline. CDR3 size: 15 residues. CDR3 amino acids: CASSVPRQGNYEQYF. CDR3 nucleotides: TGCGCCAGCAGCGTGCCTAGACAGGGAAACTACGAGCAGTACTTC.

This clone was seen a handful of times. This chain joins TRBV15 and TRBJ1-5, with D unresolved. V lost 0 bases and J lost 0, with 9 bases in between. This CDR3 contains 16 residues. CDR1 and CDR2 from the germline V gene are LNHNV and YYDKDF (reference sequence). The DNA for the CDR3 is TGTGCCACCAGCAGAGAGGCAGTGATTAGCAATCAGCCCCAGCATTTT. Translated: CATSREAVISNQPQHF.

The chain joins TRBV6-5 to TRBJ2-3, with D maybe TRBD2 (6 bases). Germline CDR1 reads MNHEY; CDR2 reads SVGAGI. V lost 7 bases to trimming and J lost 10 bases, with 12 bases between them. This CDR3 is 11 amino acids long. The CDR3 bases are TGTGCCAGCAATTTGGGGGGAGCGCAGTATTTT. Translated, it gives CASNLGGAQYF.

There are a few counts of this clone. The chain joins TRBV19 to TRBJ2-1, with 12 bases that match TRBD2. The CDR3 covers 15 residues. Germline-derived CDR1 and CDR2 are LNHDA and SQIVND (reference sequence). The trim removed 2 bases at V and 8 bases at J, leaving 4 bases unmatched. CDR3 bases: TGTGCCAGTAGTATAACTAGCGGGAGGATGGATGAGCAGTTCTTC. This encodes CASSITSGRMDEQFF.

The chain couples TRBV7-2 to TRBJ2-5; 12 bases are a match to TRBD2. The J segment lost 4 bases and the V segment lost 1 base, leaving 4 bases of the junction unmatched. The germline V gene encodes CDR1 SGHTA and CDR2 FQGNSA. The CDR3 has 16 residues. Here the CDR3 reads CASSLGSSGRGETQYF. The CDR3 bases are TGTGCCAGCAGCTTAGGCTCTAGCGGGAGGGGAGAGACCCAGTACTTC.

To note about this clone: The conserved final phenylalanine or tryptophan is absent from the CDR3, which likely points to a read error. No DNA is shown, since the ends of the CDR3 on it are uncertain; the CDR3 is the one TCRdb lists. CDR3 protein: CASSQSRGGTPPGG. The chain links TRBV23-1 to TRBJ2-4; TRBD2, the table's D call, lacks a check against the DNA. TRBV23-1 is reported as an ORF; its role is uncertain. The CDR3 has 14 amino acids, counting both end residues.

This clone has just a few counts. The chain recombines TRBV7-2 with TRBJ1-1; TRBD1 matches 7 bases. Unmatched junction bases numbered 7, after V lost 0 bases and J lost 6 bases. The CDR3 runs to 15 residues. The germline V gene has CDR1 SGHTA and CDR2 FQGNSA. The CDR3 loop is CASSLAPGGLAEAFF. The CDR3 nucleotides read TGTGCCAGCAGCTTAGCCCCAGGGGGGCTTGCTGAAGCTTTCTTT.

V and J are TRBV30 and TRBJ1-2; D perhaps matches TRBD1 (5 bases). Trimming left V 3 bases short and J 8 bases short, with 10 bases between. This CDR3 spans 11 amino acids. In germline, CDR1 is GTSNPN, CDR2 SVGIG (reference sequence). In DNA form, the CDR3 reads TGTGCCTGGAGGGACAACCGGGGCTACACCTTC. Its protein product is CAWRDNRGYTF.

CDR3 amino acids: CASSSQVPPGAYNEQFF. CDR3 DNA: TGTGCCAGCAGCTCCCAGGTCCCCCCGGGGGCCTACAATGAGCAGTTCTTC. The rearrangement links TRBV7-3 to TRBJ2-1, with D tentatively TRBD2 (6 bases). Trimming removed 4 bases at V and 2 bases at J, with 18 bases between. There are 17 residues in the CDR3. Germline assignment: CDR1 SGHTA and CDR2 FQGTGA.